This T cell receptor beta chain was identified during a study of T-cell memory formation after mild COVID-19. For the study at large: TCR clusters largely stayed donor specific.

TCRdb re-called the 5' RACE reads through MiXCR, storing one row per CDR3 protein. Altogether just over 300,000 distinct CDR3 sequences are present, just under 20% being singletons, with the ten largest covering roughly 21%. Points from the study as a whole: The finding that pre-infection memory included some responding clones suggested that cross-reactive memory joined. CD4+ bias marked clones expanding day 15 to 37, unlike balanced contracting clones. The authors left the SARS-CoV-2 specificity of second-wave clones peaking on day 37 unconfirmed.

The CDR3 spans 15 residues. Trimming removed 7 bases at V and 5 bases at J, with 23 bases between. Germline-derived CDR1 and CDR2 are SQVTM and ANQGSEA. The sample holds one count of this clonotype. The antigen remains undetermined. The sample was PBMCs or a T cell subset sorted from them (not recorded which). The chain is built from TRBV29-1 and TRBJ1-2; the D is unclear. The sequence was obtained from a young man who had mild COVID-19 (a few samples of this study predate the infection). Cell type and time point are not known. The CDR3 DNA is TGCAGCGGGGTGTCTCAGCCGGGAAGCTCTTATGGCTACACCTTC. Residues: CSGVSQPGSSYGYTF.